This T cell receptor (beta chain) was obtained from a study of control samples from healthy donors and cancer patients. This clone came up once. Profiling relied on immunoSEQ multiplex PCR, and the TCRdb table lists in-frame clones only, not all of them. This table has tens of thousands of clones, 94% appearing once. V was shortened by 3 bases and J by 0 bases, with 12 bases between the two germline ends. The V gene's germline CDR1 is SEHNR and CDR2 FQNEAQ (reference sequence). The CDR3 loop spans 16 amino acids. The V gene is TRBV7-9, the J gene TRBJ2-4; D perhaps matches TRBD1 (5 bases). Material: blood. The TCR comes from a man in his 60s in good health. The CDR3 loop is CASSFLGQGAKNIQYF. The CDR3 nucleotides are TGTGCCAGCAGCTTTCTCGGGCAGGGAGCCAAAAACATTCAGTACTTC.